The clone carrying this TCR beta chain was counted at least ten times. Its antigen is unknown. This sample was included in a study of Graves' ophthalmopathy and Graves' hyperthyroidism. Study as a whole: Calling hyperthyroidism stable required that no ophthalmopathy show up within 18 months of follow-up.

Researchers took RNA transcripts and amplified TCR beta CDR3 regions from them. An opening RT-PCR round employed HTBI primers and preceded a second-round multiplex PCR. TCRdb recomputed calls from the multiplex PCR reads with MiXCR, one row per CDR3 protein. The sample yields about 1.2 million distinct CDR3 sequences, about 36% seen once. V dropped 3 bases and J dropped 11; count of bases not matched to a gene: 12. CDR1 and CDR2 from the germline V gene are SGHVS and FQNEAQ. This CDR3 has 16 amino acids. Hyperthyroidism patients were newly diagnosed, ill under 2 months, and aged 18 to 65 years. Other autoimmune diseases, uncontrolled infections, pregnancy or lactation ruled patients out of participation. Study-level results: The model predicted progression of ophthalmopathy with a sensitivity of roughly 65%, and its specificity was 72% to 85%.

V and J are TRBV7-8 and TRBJ1-6, with 8 bases aligning to TRBD1. Material: peripheral blood or thyroid tissue (not recorded which). This sequence originates from an adult man with Graves' hyperthyroidism. DNA of the CDR3: TGTGCCAGCAGCTTGAGTATGGCAGGGGGCCTGGCACCCCTCCACTTT. Its translation: CASSLSMAGGLAPLHF.